This entry lists 32 T cell receptor beta chains sequenced from one sample in a study of shared clonotypes between healthy human individuals. Generated by immunoSEQ multiplex PCR, the TCRdb table keeps only in-frame clones and is missing some. The sample records about 2.4 million clones, 80% to 95% being singletons. Sequenced input: naive CD4+ T cells from PBMCs. Subset indicated: CD45RA+ positively selected. All receptors derive from a man aged 18 to 29 in good health. Some clones in this sample may be carry-over from other donors' samples.

The genes are TRBV7-2 and TRBJ1-3; 8 bases are a match to TRBD1. The V gene end was trimmed by 6 bases and the J gene end by 6 bases; junction bases not matched to a gene: 4. This CDR3 comprises 13 residues. Germline assignment: CDR1 SGHTA and CDR2 FQGNSA. The chain's CDR3 is CASSLQGVNTIYF. CDR3 in DNA: TGTGCCAGCAGTTTACAGGGGGTAAACACCATATATTTT.

This clone appeared a single time. The chain links TRBV29-1 to TRBJ2-3; 10 nucleotides align to TRBD1. The germline V gene encodes CDR1 SQVTM and CDR2 ANQGSEA. Trimming took 5 bases from V and 3 from J; bases not matched to a gene: 8. This CDR3 region has 15 residues. DNA for the CDR3: TGCAGCGTTCGGCGGGGACAGGGGATAACAGATACGCAGTATTTT. Its protein product is CSVRRGQGITDTQYF.

The V call is TRBV10-3, the J call TRBJ2-7; D assignment may be TRBD1 or TRBD2 (5 bases each). Germline assignment: CDR1 ENHRY and CDR2 SYGVKD. V shed 6 bases and J shed 3 bases, with 15 bases lying between them. CDR3 length: 14 amino acids. CDR3 region: CAISNGTPDYEQYF. The CDR3 DNA follows: TGTGCCATCAGCAACGGGACCCCCGACTACGAGCAGTACTTC.

As regards this clone: The same CDR3 also results from other DNA sequences found in this sample. The CDR3 sequence: CASSLSGGANTEAFF. The CDR3 bases are TGCGCCAGCAGCTTGTCAGGGGGCGCGAACACTGAAGCTTTCTTT. The chain has TRBV5-1 and TRBJ1-1, with TRBD1 matching over 8 bases. Looked up from germline, CDR1 is SGHRS and CDR2 is YFSETQ. V dropped 1 base and J dropped 1; count of bases not matched to a gene: 3. The CDR3 totals 15 residues.

V gene TRBV5-8 combines with J gene TRBJ1-3; D not resolved. Germline V CDR1 and CDR2: SGHTS, YDEGEE. V gave up 4 bases and J gave up 0 bases, with 2 bases separating them. The CDR3 runs 12 residues. The CDR3 coding sequence is TGTGCCAGCAGCACCTCTGGAAACACCATATATTTT. Protein: CASSTSGNTIYF.

This clone was picked up a small number of times. The chain has TRBV29-1 and TRBJ2-5; D might be TRBD2 (5 bases). The CDR3 runs to 14 residues. V lost 7 bases to trimming and J lost 4 bases, with 19 bases between them. Germline V gives CDR1 SQVTM, CDR2 ANQGSEA. CDR3 amino acids: CSAEANEAGETQYF. The CDR3 DNA is TGCAGCGCTGAGGCAAATGAGGCGGGAGAGACCCAGTACTTC.

The V call is TRBV5-1, the J call TRBJ1-2; a weak D match, TRBD1 (5 bases). Germline-derived CDR1 and CDR2 are SGHRS and YFSETQ. The CDR3 runs 13 residues. V was cut by 4 bases and J by 2 bases, with 9 bases left in between. CDR3 sequence (DNA): TGCGCCAGCAGCGAACAGGCAAACTATGGCTACACCTTC. Protein sequence: CASSEQANYGYTF.

About this clone itself: This specimen includes other DNA sequences encoding the same CDR3. V gene TRBV27 combines with J gene TRBJ1-5; no reliable D call. The CDR3 consists of 12 residues. Deletions cut 2 bases from V and 7 bases from J, with 6 bases between. Germline V gene data show CDR1 as MNHEY and CDR2 as SMNVEV (reference sequence). Written as DNA, the CDR3 is TGTGCCAGCAGTTTACTCGGGCAGCCCCAGCATTTT. It encodes CASSLLGQPQHF.

The chain employs TRBV12-5 and TRBJ1-2; 7 positions match TRBD1. Germline V CDR1 and CDR2: LGHNT, FRNRAP. The V gene end was trimmed by 5 bases and the J gene end by 4 bases; junction bases not matched to a gene: 13. The CDR3 is 16 amino acids. The CDR3 sequence is CASGTHRGLLPYGYTF. CDR3 bases: TGTGCTAGTGGTACTCACAGGGGCTTACTACCCTATGGCTACACCTTC.

This clone came up once. The chain carries TRBV7-2 and TRBJ1-2, with 8 positions matching TRBD1. The CDR3 totals 13 residues. The germline V gene has CDR1 SGHTA and CDR2 FQGNSA. After removal of 7 bases from V and 5 bases from J, the junction contained 6 bases not matched to a gene. CDR3 DNA: TGTGCCAGCACCCTCGACAGGGGATATGGCTACACCTTC. It specifies CASTLDRGYGYTF.

This chain connects TRBV5-5 to TRBJ2-7; 9 nucleotides match TRBD2. The CDR3 extends over 17 amino acids. V lost 5 bases to trimming and J lost 1 base; unmatched junction nucleotides: 13. Germline CDR1 and CDR2: SGHKS and YYEKEE (reference sequence). This CDR3 is CASRKEVGTSRSYEQYF. DNA of the CDR3: TGTGCCAGCAGAAAGGAAGTCGGGACTAGCCGATCCTACGAGCAGTACTTC.

The chain has TRBV7-9 and TRBJ2-7, with a possible D match to TRBD1 (6 bases). This CDR3 has 13 residues. Germline V gene sequence: CDR1 SEHNR, CDR2 FQNEAQ (reference sequence). V shed 5 bases and J shed 4 bases, with 12 bases lying between them. CDR3 in amino acids: CASSVQGPYEQYF. In DNA form, the CDR3 reads TGTGCCAGCAGCGTACAGGGTCCATACGAGCAGTACTTC.

The chain is built from TRBV30 and TRBJ1-5, with unresolved D. CDR3 size: 17 residues. Germline V lookup: CDR1 GTSNPN, CDR2 SVGIG (reference sequence). Trimming pared 2 bases from V and 0 bases from J, leaving 17 bases between. CDR3 sequence reads: CAWSPLLGRYSNQPQHF. CDR3 DNA sequence: TGTGCCTGGAGTCCCCTGTTAGGCAGGTATAGCAATCAGCCCCAGCATTTT.

The chain uses TRBV6-5 and TRBJ1-1; the D gene is possibly TRBD1 (5 bases). CDR1 is MNHEY and CDR2 is SVGAGI in the germline V gene. CDR3 length: 16 residues. Trimming left V 3 bases short and J 4 bases short, with 18 bases between. The CDR3, as DNA: TGTGCCAGCAGTTATCTACCGTACAAGGGGAGCACTGAAGCTTTCTTT. It is translated as CASSYLPYKGSTEAFF.

The genes are TRBV4-1 and TRBJ2-7; 10 bases fit TRBD2. Trimming cost V 0 bases and J 4 bases; bases outside gene matches: 9. The CDR3 has 17 amino acids. Germline V gives CDR1 MGHRA, CDR2 YSYEKL. The CDR3 DNA follows: TGCGCCAGCAGCCAAGATATCAGGACTAGCGGCAAGTACGAGCAGTACTTC. Protein: CASSQDIRTSGKYEQYF.

The chain couples TRBV28 to TRBJ2-7, with a weak D call TRBD2 (6 bases). This CDR3 has 17 residues. V was clipped by 3 bases and J by 2 bases, with 20 bases between them. Looked up from germline, CDR1 is MDHEN and CDR2 is SYDVKM. In nucleotides, the CDR3 is TGTGCCAGCAGTTTCGGAGGGCACGGGGCCGGCCCCTACGAGCAGTACTTC. Translation gives CASSFGGHGAGPYEQYF.

This chain uses TRBV27 with TRBJ2-7; 10 nucleotides match TRBD2. CDR3 size: 15 residues. Germline V gives CDR1 MNHEY, CDR2 SMNVEV (reference sequence). The V segment lost 3 bases and the J segment 2 bases; nucleotides outside the gene matches: 4. The CDR3 spells CASSFLLAGAYEQYF. CDR3 sequence (DNA): TGTGCCAGCAGTTTTCTCCTAGCGGGAGCCTACGAGCAGTACTTC.

The chain uses TRBV29-1 and TRBJ2-1; TRBD2 matches 8 bases. Germline trimming cut 4 bases from V and 7 bases from J; bases unmatched to any gene: 6. The germline CDR1 and CDR2 sequences are SQVTM and ANQGSEA. CDR3 length: 13 amino acids. CDR3 amino acids: CSVGAGERNEQFF. Written as DNA, the CDR3 is TGCAGCGTTGGAGCGGGAGAAAGGAATGAGCAGTTCTTC.

The chain couples TRBV5-1 to TRBJ2-7; the D gene could be TRBD1 or TRBD2 (5 bases each). With 2 bases removed from V and 2 bases from J, the gap between germline ends came to 11 bases. Germline assignment: CDR1 SGHRS and CDR2 YFSETQ. CDR3 length equals 14 residues. The CDR3 DNA follows: TGCGCCAGCAGCTTCGGGACGCCTACCTACGAGCAGTACTTC. Its protein product is CASSFGTPTYEQYF.

The chain is built from TRBV2 and TRBJ2-3, with TRBD1 matching over 10 bases. The V gene end was trimmed by 4 bases and the J gene end by 5 bases; junction bases not matched to a gene: 3. Germline V gene sequence: CDR1 SNHLY, CDR2 FYNNEI. This CDR3 contains 14 residues. CDR3 region: CASSGQGAGDTQYF. The DNA for the CDR3 is TGTGCCAGCAGTGGACAGGGGGCTGGAGATACGCAGTATTTT.

V gene TRBV19 combines with J gene TRBJ2-1; tentatively, D is TRBD2 (5 bases). The germline V and J ends were trimmed by 7 bases and 0 bases, with 13 bases remaining between them. From germline, CDR1 is LNHDA and CDR2 SQIVND (reference sequence). The length of the CDR3 is 15 residues. Here the CDR3 DNA reads TGTGCCAGTACCCGGACTCAAAGCTCCTACAATGAGCAGTTCTTC. Translation gives CASTRTQSSYNEQFF.

The CDR3 nucleotides read TGTGCCAGCTCACCACGGGCAGGGATGGATGAAAAACTGTTTTTT. Translated, it gives CASSPRAGMDEKLFF. The chain uses TRBV18 and TRBJ1-4, with TRBD1 as a possible D gene (5 bases). This CDR3 has 15 amino acids. Trimming removed 1 base from V and 6 bases from J, with 12 bases in between. Germline lookup yields CDR1 KGHSH and CDR2 LQKENI. Supplemented by reference TRBV18 and TRBJ1-4, the full variable domain reads NAGVMQNPRHLVRRRGQEARLRCSPMKGHSHVYWYRQLPEEGLKFMVYLQKENIIDESGMPKERFSAEFPKEGPSILRIQQVVRGDSAAYFCASSPRAGMDEKLFFGSGTQLSVL.

This clone was recorded only once. The chain is built from TRBV11-2 and TRBJ2-2, with D perhaps being TRBD1 or TRBD2 (6 bases each). V lost 5 bases to trimming and J lost 2 bases, with 18 bases between them. CDR3 length: 17 residues. Germline CDR1 SGHAT, CDR2 FQNNGV. CDR3 in amino acids: CASSPPLGGTNTGELFF. As DNA, the CDR3 is TGTGCCAGCAGCCCCCCCCTTGGCGGGACAAACACCGGGGAGCTGTTTTTT.

The CDR3 here is CASSPKRSYEQYF. The CDR3 DNA follows: TGTGCCAGCAGCCCGAAGCGCTCCTACGAGCAGTACTTC. The V gene is TRBV4-2, the J gene TRBJ2-7; no definite D call. The CDR3 totals 13 residues. Germline CDR1 reads LGHNA; CDR2 reads YNFKEQ. The V end lost 4 bases, the J end lost 0 bases, and 7 bases lay between the germline ends.

This chain links TRBV4-1 with TRBJ1-6; no firm D call. Germline lookup yields CDR1 MGHRA and CDR2 YSYEKL. The V gene lost 0 bases and the J gene lost 5 bases, with 8 bases spanning the gap. CDR3 size: 15 residues. The CDR3 is CASSQEKLDNSPLHF. CDR3 coding DNA: TGCGCCAGCAGCCAAGAAAAATTGGATAATTCACCCCTCCACTTT.

The chain couples TRBV7-9 to TRBJ1-4; D unresolved. V dropped 8 bases and J dropped 8 bases, with 9 bases sitting between them. This CDR3 region has 11 residues. Per germline, CDR1 SEHNR and CDR2 FQNEAQ (reference sequence). The CDR3 here is CASASAEKLFF. Here the CDR3 DNA reads TGTGCCAGCGCCTCAGCGGAAAAACTGTTTTTT.

The CDR3 bases are TGTGCCTGGAGTCTACAGGCTAAAGATACGCAGTATTTT. Protein: CAWSLQAKDTQYF. V and J are TRBV30 and TRBJ2-3, with D possibly being TRBD1 (5 bases). V lost 2 bases and J 5 bases, leaving 11 bases between the germline ends. Germline CDR1 GTSNPN, CDR2 SVGIG (reference sequence). CDR3 length: 13 amino acids.

This chain uses TRBV6-6 with TRBJ2-3, with no clear D. The CDR3 covers 15 residues. Germline V lookup: CDR1 MNHNY, CDR2 SVGAGI (reference sequence). Trimming cost V 2 bases and J 3 bases, with 12 bases left between them. CDR3 region: CASSYAPVGTDTQYF. CDR3 DNA sequence: TGTGCCAGCAGTTACGCTCCGGTAGGGACAGATACGCAGTATTTT.

The genes are TRBV10-3 and TRBJ1-1; D perhaps matches TRBD1 (5 bases). With 4 bases removed from V and 4 bases from J, the gap between germline ends came to 13 bases. The CDR3 sequence is 14 residues long. Per the germline V gene, CDR1 is ENHRY and CDR2 is SYGVKD. DNA for the CDR3: TGTGCCATCAGTGTTCGGGGGAGGACCACTGAAGCTTTCTTT. It translates to CAISVRGRTTEAFF.

The chain couples TRBV9 to TRBJ2-3; D might be TRBD2 (5 bases). CDR3 length: 15 residues. The V gene's germline CDR1 is SGDLS and CDR2 YYNGEE. Trimming took off 4 bases at V and 4 bases at J, with 16 bases between the two ends. The CDR3 is CASSPRGFGPDTQYF. The CDR3 bases are TGTGCCAGCAGCCCCCGAGGGTTCGGGCCAGATACGCAGTATTTT.

The chain employs TRBV18 and TRBJ1-1; tentative D call: TRBD1 (5 bases). Germline lookup yields CDR1 KGHSH and CDR2 LQKENI. CDR3 length: 12 residues. V dropped 1 base and J dropped 7 bases, with 7 bases sitting between them. This CDR3 is CASSPLQGEAFF. The CDR3 DNA is TGTGCCAGCTCACCACTCCAGGGTGAAGCTTTCTTT.

This clone was picked up one time. The sample has other DNA sequences that encode this CDR3 too. The chain is built from TRBV7-9 and TRBJ2-3; D ambiguous. CDR3 size: 13 residues. V lost 1 base to trimming and J lost 4 bases, with 6 bases between them. Germline CDR1 and CDR2: SEHNR and FQNEAQ (reference sequence). The CDR3 coding sequence is TGTGCCAGCAGCTTAGGAGGCCCAGATACGCAGTATTTT. It yields the protein CASSLGGPDTQYF.